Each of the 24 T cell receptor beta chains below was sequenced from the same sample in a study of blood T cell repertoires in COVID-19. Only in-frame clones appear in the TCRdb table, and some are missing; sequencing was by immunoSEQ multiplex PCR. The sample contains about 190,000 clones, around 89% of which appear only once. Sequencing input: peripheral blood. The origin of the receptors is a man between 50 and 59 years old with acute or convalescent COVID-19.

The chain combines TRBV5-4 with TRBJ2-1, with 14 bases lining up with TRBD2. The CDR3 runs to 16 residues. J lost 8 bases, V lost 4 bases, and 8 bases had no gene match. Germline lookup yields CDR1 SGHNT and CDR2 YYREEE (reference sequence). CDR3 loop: CASSPRLAGGLDEQFF. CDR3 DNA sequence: TGTGCCAGCAGCCCCAGACTAGCGGGAGGGCTGGATGAGCAGTTCTTC.

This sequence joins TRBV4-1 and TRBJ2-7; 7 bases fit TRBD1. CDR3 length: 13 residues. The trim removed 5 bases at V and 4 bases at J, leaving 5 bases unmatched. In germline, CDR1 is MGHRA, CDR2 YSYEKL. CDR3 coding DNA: TGCGCCAGCAGCGTTGACAGGGCGTACGAGCAGTACTTC. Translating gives CASSVDRAYEQYF.

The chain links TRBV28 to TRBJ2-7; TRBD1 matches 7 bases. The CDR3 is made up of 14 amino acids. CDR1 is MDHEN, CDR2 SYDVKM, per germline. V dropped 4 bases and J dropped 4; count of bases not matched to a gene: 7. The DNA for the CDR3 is TGTGCCAGCAGTTCGGGACAGTCACTTTACGAGCAGTACTTC. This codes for CASSSGQSLYEQYF.

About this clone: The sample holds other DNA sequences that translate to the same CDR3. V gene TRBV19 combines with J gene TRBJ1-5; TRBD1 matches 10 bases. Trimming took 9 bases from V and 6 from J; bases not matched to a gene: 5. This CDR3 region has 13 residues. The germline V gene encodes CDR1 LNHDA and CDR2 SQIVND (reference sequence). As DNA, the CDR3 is TGTGCCAGCAGGGACAGGGGTAGTCAGCCCCAGCATTTT. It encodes CASRDRGSQPQHF.

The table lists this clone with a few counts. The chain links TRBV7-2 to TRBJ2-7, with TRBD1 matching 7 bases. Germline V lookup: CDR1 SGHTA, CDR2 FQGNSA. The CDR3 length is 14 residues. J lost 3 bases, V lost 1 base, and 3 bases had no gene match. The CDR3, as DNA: TGTGCCAGCAGCTTAGGACAGGGAGTCTACGAGCAGTACTTC. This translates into CASSLGQGVYEQYF.

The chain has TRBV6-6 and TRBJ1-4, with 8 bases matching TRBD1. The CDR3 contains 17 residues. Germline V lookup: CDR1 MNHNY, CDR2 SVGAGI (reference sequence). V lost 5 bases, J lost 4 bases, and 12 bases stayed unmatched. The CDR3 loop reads CASSQPKGQDYNEKLFF. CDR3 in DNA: TGTGCCAGCAGTCAGCCGAAGGGACAGGACTATAATGAAAAACTGTTTTTT.

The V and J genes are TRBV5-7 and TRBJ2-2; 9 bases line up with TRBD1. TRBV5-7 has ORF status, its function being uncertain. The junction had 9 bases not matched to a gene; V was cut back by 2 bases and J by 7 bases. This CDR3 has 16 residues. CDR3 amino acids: CASSFPGTGTYGELFF. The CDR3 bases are TGTGCCAGCAGCTTCCCGGGGACAGGGACGTACGGGGAGCTGTTTTTT.

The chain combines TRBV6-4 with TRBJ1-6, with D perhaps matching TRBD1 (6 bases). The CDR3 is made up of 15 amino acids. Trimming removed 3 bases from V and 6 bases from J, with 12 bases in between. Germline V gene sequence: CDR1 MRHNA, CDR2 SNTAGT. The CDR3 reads CASSDPGEGNSPLHF. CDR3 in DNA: TGTGCCAGCAGTGATCCAGGGGAAGGTAATTCACCCCTCCACTTT.

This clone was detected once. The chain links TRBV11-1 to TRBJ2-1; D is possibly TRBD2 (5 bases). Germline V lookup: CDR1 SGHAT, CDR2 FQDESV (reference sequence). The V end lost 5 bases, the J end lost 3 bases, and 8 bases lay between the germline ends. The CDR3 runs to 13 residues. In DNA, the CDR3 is TGTGCCAGCAGCCCACGGGGCTACAATGAGCAGTTCTTC. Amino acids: CASSPRGYNEQFF. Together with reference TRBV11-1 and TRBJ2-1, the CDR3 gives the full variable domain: EAEVAQSPRYKITEKSQAVAFWCDPISGHATLYWYRQILGQGPELLVQFQDESVVDDSQLPKDRFSAERLKGVDSTLKIQPAELGDSAMYLCASSPRGYNEQFFGPGTRLTVL.

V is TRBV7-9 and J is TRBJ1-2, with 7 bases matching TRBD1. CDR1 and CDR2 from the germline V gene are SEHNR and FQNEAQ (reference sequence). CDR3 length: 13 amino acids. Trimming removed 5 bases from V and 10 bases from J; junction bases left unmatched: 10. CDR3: CASSAQDGTAYTF. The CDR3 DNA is TGTGCCAGCAGCGCCCAAGATGGGACAGCCTACACCTTC.

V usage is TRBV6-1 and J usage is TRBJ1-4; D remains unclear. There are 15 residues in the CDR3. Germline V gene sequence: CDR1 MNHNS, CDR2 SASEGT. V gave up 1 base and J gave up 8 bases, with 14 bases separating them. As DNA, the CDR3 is TGTGCCAGCAGTGAAGAGTCGATGGTCGGGGAAAAACTGTTTTTT. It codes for CASSEESMVGEKLFF.

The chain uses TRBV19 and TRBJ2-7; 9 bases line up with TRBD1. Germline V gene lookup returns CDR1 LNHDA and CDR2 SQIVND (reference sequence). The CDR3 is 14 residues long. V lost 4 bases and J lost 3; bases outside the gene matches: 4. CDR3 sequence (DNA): TGTGCCAGTAGTACCTGGGACAGGGTCTACGAGCAGTACTTC. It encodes CASSTWDRVYEQYF.

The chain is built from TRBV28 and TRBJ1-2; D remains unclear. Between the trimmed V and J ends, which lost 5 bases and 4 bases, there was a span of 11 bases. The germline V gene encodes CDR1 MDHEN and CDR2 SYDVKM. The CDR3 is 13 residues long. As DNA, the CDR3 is TGTGCCAGCAGTATCCAGACTGCCTATGGCTACACCTTC. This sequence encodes CASSIQTAYGYTF.

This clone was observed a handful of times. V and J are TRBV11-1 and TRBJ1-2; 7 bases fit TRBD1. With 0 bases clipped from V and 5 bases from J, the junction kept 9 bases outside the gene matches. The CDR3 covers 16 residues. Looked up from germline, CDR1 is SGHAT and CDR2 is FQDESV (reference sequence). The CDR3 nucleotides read TGTGCCAGCAGCTTAGCGGTACAAGGCAGGGGGTATGGCTACACCTTC. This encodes CASSLAVQGRGYGYTF.

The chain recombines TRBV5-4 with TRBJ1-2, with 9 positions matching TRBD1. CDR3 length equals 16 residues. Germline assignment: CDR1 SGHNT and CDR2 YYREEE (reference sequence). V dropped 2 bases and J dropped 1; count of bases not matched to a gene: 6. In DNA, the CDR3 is TGTGCCAGCAGCTTTCCCCCGGGACAGGGTAACTATGGCTACACCTTC. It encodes CASSFPPGQGNYGYTF.

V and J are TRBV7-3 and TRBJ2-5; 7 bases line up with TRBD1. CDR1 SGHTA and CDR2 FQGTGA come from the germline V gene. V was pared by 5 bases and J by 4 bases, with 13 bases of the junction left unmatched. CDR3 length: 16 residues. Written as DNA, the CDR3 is TGTGCCAGCAGCGCCCAACACAGGGGTTTTGGAGAGACCCAGTACTTC. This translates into CASSAQHRGFGETQYF.

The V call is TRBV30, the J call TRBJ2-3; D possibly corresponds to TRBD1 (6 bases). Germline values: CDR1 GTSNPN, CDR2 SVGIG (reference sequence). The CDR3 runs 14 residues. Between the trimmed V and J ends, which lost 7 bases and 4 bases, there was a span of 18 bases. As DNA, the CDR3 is TGTGCCTCCCAACAGGGTAATCTCCCAGATACGCAGTATTTT. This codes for CASQQGNLPDTQYF.

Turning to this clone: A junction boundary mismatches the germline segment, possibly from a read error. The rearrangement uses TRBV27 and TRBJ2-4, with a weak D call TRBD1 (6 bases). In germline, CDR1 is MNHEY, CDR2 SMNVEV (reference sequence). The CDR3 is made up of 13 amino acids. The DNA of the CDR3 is TGTGCCAGCAGTTTATCGACGGGACACAGGCAGGACTTC. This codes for CASSLSTGHRQDF.

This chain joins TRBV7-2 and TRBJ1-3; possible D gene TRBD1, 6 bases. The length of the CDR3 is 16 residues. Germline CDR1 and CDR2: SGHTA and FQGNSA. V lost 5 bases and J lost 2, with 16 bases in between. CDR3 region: CASSTTRGATGNTIYF. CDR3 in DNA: TGTGCCAGCAGCACGACGCGGGGGGCTACTGGAAACACCATATATTTT.

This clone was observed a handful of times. The CDR3 bases are TGTGCCTGGAGTGTTATTGGGCTCTCTGGAAACACCATATATTTT. As protein: CAWSVIGLSGNTIYF. The chain links TRBV30 to TRBJ1-3; D remains unclear. The CDR3 sequence is 15 residues long. Per the germline V gene, CDR1 is GTSNPN and CDR2 is SVGIG (reference sequence). Between the trimmed V and J ends, which lost 0 bases and 0 bases, there was a span of 9 bases.

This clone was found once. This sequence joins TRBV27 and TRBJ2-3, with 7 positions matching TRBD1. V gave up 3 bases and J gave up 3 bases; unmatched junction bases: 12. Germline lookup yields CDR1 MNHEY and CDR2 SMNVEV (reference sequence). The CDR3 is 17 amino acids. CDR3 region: CASSFLDRRWGTDTQYF. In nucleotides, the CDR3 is TGTGCCAGCAGTTTCCTGGACAGGCGGTGGGGGACAGATACGCAGTATTTT.

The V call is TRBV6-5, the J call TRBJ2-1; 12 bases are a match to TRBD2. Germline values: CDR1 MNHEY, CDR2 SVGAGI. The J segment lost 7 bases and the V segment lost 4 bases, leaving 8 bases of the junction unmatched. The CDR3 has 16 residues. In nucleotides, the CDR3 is TGTGCCAGCAGTTTCCCTAGCGGGGGGGCTTGGAATGAGCAGTTCTTC. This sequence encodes CASSFPSGGAWNEQFF.

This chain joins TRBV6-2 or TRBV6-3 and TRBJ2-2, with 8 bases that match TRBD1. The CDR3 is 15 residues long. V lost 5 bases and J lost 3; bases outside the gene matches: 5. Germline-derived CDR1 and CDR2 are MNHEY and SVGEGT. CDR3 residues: CASSPQGAYTGELFF. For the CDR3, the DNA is TGTGCCAGCAGTCCCCAGGGGGCTTACACCGGGGAGCTGTTTTTT.

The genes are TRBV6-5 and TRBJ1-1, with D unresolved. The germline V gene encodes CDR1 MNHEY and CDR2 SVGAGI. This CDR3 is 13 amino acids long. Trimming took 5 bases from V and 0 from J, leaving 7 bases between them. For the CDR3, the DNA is TGTGCCAGCAGTCAGTTAATGAACACTGAAGCTTTCTTT. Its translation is CASSQLMNTEAFF.